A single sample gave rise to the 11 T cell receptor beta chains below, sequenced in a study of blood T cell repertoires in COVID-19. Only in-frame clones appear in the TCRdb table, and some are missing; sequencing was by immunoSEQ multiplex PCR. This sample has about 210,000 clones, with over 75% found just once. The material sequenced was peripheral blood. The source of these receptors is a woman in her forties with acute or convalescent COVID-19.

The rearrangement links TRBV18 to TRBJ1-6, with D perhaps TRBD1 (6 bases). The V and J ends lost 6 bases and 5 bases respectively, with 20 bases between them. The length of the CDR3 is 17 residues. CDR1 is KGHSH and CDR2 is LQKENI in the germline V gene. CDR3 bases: TGTGCCAGCTCGAGGGATGCCGGGACACACAATAATTCACCCCTCCACTTT. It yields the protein CASSRDAGTHNNSPLHF.

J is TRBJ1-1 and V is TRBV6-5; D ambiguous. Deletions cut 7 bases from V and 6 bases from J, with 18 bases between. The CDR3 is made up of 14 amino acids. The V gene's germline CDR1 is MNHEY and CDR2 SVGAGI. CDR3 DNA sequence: TGTGCCAGCACCGAGGGATCGGACGTTGCTGAAGCTTTCTTT. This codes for CASTEGSDVAEAFF.

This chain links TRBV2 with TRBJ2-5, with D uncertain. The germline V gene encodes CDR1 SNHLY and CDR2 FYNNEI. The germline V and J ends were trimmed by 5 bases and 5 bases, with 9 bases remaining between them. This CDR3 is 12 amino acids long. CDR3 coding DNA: TGTGCCAGCAGTAACCTGAGGGAGACCCAGTACTTC. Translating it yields CASSNLRETQYF.

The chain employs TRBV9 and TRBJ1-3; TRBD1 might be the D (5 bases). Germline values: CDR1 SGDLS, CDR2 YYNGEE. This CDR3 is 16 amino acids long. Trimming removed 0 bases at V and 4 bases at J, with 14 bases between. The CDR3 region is CASSVGDQGGGNTIYF. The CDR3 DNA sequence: TGTGCCAGCAGCGTAGGGGACCAGGGAGGCGGAAACACCATATATTTT.

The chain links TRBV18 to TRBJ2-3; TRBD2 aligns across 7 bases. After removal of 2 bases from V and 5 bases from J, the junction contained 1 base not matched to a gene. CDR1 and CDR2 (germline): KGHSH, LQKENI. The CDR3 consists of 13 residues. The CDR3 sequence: CASSPGGGDTQYF. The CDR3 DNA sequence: TGTGCCAGCTCACCAGGGGGGGGAGATACGCAGTATTTT.

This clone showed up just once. The CDR3 here is CASSLETGTPYEQYV. As DNA, the CDR3 is TGTGCCAGCAGCTTAGAAACAGGGACCCCCTACGAGCAGTACGTC. This chain connects TRBV11-2 to TRBJ2-7; tentative D call: TRBD1 (6 bases). CDR1 is SGHAT and CDR2 is FQNNGV in the germline V gene. This CDR3 contains 15 residues. Trimming pared 0 bases from V and 2 bases from J, leaving 11 bases between.

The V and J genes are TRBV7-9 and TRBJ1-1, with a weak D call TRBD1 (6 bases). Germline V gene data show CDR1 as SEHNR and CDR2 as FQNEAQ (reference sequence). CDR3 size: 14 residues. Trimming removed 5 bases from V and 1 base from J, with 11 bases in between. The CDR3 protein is CASSPGTQNTEAFF. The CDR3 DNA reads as TGTGCCAGCAGCCCCGGGACACAGAACACTGAAGCTTTCTTT.

DNA of the CDR3: TGTGCCAGCAGGGACCTGAGGGCGGCCTATAATTCACCCCTCCACTTT. It translates to CASRDLRAAYNSPLHF. The chain carries TRBV6-6 and TRBJ1-6; no reliable D call. Germline lookup yields CDR1 MNHNY and CDR2 SVGAGI (reference sequence). Deletions cut 6 bases from V and 2 bases from J, with 14 bases between. This CDR3 is built from 16 residues.

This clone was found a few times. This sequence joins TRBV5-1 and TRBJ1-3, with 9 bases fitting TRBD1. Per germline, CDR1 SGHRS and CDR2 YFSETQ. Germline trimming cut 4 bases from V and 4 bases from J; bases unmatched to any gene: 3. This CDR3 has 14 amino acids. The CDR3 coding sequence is TGCGCCAGCAGCACCGGGACAGGGGGAAACACCATATATTTT. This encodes CASSTGTGGNTIYF.

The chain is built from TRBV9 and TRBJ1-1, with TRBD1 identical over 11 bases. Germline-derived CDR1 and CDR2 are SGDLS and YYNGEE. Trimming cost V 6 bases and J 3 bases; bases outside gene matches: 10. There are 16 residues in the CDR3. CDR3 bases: TGTGCCAGCACCCAGACGGACAGGGGGCGAGACACTGAAGCTTTCTTT. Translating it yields CASTQTDRGRDTEAFF.

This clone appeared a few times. The CDR3 DNA reads TGTGCCAGCAGCTTATCCCGAATTAGACAGGGCCAGCCCCAGCATTTT. This translates into CASSLSRIRQGQPQHF. The V and J genes are TRBV7-2 and TRBJ1-5, with 7 bases aligning to TRBD1. The CDR3 contains 16 residues. V gave up 2 bases and J gave up 7 bases; unmatched junction bases: 11. Looked up from germline, CDR1 is SGHTA and CDR2 is FQGNSA. The full variable domain, in which reference TRBV7-2 and TRBJ1-5 provide the parts outside the CDR3, is GAGVSQSPSNKVTEKGKDVELRCDPISGHTALYWYRQSLGQGLEFLIYFQGNSAPDKSGLPSDRFSAERTGGSVSTLTIQRTQQEDSAVYLCASSLSRIRQGQPQHFGDGTRLSIL.